Each of the 25 T cell receptor beta chains below was sequenced from the same sample in a study of spatial heterogeneity in lung cancer (dated by TCRdb to between 2019 and 2020). The label giving this sample's time point can be read as: sample taken at primary tumor resection. Here is what the overall study found, with its caveats: A correlation was observed between the number of expanded intratumoral alpha and beta TCRs and the tumor nonsynonymous mutation count.

The protocol used for the library was 5' RACE. The sequencer listed for this sample is NextSeq 500. The public reads were quality trimmed at Q25 with fastp and then assembled into clones with MiXCR by TCRdb, keeping productive beta chains. CDR3 protein duplicates are merged, each entry listing the most common genes and DNA. The sample profile shows about 13,000 distinct CDR3 sequences; around 3.8% of them were found once. The top ten clones comprise more than 6% of the sample. The antigens these receptors bind are not known. This specimen was lung tumor tissue, taken at surgery. These receptors originate from a male donor with early-stage non-small cell lung cancer.

This clonotype appeared many times. The rearrangement links TRBV30 to TRBJ2-5; D is uncertain. Germline V gene data show CDR1 as GTSNPN and CDR2 as SVGIG (reference sequence). This CDR3 has 12 amino acids. Trimming shortened V by 4 bases and J by 5 bases, and 11 bases separated the two germline ends. The CDR3: CAWKGIGETQYF. CDR3 in DNA: TGTGCCTGGAAGGGAATCGGGGAGACCCAGTACTTC.

This clonotype was counted many times. The genes are TRBV4-3 and TRBJ2-5, with D unresolved. The CDR3 has 14 residues. Per the germline V gene, CDR1 is LGHNA and CDR2 is YSLEER. With 0 bases removed from V and 3 bases from J, the gap between germline ends came to 8 bases. CDR3 in DNA: TGCGCCAGCAGCCAAGATGCCAACGAAGAGACCCAGTACTTC. Amino acids: CASSQDANEETQYF.

This clonotype was seen repeatedly, ten times or more. The chain uses TRBV18 and TRBJ1-5; no reliable D call. In germline, CDR1 is KGHSH, CDR2 LQKENI. CDR3 length: 14 residues. The V end was cut by 4 bases, the J end by 3 bases, with 10 bases between. The CDR3 bases are TGTGCCAGCTCACTGAACAGCGACAATCAGCCCCAGCATTTT. Translating it yields CASSLNSDNQPQHF.

By proportion, this clonotype is medium-sized (0.01 to 0.1%). The chain couples TRBV3-1 to TRBJ2-2; possibly TRBD1 or TRBD2 for D (6 bases each). The CDR3 loop spans 15 amino acids. Trimming left V 4 bases short and J 2 bases short, with 11 bases between. Per the germline V gene, CDR1 is LGHDT and CDR2 is YNNKEL (reference sequence). Written as DNA, the CDR3 is TGTGCCAGCAGCCGGCGGGACACCAACACCGGGGAGCTGTTTTTT. Protein: CASSRRDTNTGELFF.

This clonotype was seen repeatedly, ten times or more. The chain couples TRBV20-1 to TRBJ1-6, with a tentative D call TRBD1 (5 bases). The CDR3 spans 13 residues. Per germline, CDR1 DFQATT and CDR2 SNEGSKA (reference sequence). The CDR3 here is CSGTIGADSPLHF. CDR3 DNA sequence: TGCAGCGGGACCATAGGGGCGGATTCACCCCTCCACTTT.

In its sample, this clonotype is medium-sized. The chain uses TRBV5-4 and TRBJ1-2; tentative D call: TRBD1 (6 bases). The V and J ends lost 4 bases and 6 bases respectively, with 19 bases between them. The CDR3 totals 15 residues. The germline V gene encodes CDR1 SGHNT and CDR2 YYREEE (reference sequence). The CDR3 loop is CASSRGHGSYDGYTF. The CDR3 bases are TGTGCCAGCAGCCGGGGACACGGAAGCTATGATGGCTACACCTTC.

Judged by abundance, this clonotype is medium-sized. The chain couples TRBV12-5 to TRBJ1-1; D is unclear. The CDR3 runs 18 residues. CDR1 and CDR2 (germline): LGHNT, FRNRAP. The V gene lost 7 bases and the J gene lost 0 bases, with 24 bases spanning the gap. The CDR3: CASARIPDGDPMNTEAFF. CDR3 coding DNA: TGTGCTAGTGCCAGAATCCCGGACGGGGATCCCATGAACACTGAAGCTTTCTTT.

This clonotype was seen repeatedly, ten times or more. The rearrangement uses TRBV5-1 and TRBJ2-1; the match to TRBD2 covers 9 bases. The V and J ends lost 0 bases and 2 bases, in that order; junction bases with no gene match: 3. The CDR3 has 16 residues. Germline V gene lookup returns CDR1 SGHRS and CDR2 YFSETQ. CDR3 in amino acids: CASSLASGITYNEQFF. In nucleotides, the CDR3 is TGCGCCAGCAGCTTGGCTAGCGGGATCACCTACAATGAGCAGTTCTTC. Combining the CDR3 with reference TRBV5-1 and TRBJ2-1 gives the whole variable domain KAGVTQTPRYLIKTRGQQVTLSCSPISGHRSVSWYQQTPGQGLQFLFEYFSETQRNKGNFPGRFSGRQFSNSRSEMNVSTLELGDSALYLCASSLASGITYNEQFFGPGTRLTVL.

This clonotype was counted at least ten times. One end of the junction varies from germline; a read error may be responsible. The chain links TRBV6-6 to TRBJ1-2; the match to TRBD1 covers 7 bases. Germline CDR1 and CDR2: MNHNY and SVGAGI (reference sequence). The length of the CDR3 is 15 residues. The CDR3 protein is CATRGQPLANYGDTF. The CDR3 DNA reads as TGTGCCACTCGGGGACAGCCATTGGCTAACTATGGCGACACCTTC.

This clonotype has ten or more counts. The chain is built from TRBV7-9 and TRBJ1-2; D remains ambiguous. V gave up 4 bases and J gave up 4 bases, with 10 bases separating them. CDR1 and CDR2 (germline): SEHNR, FQNEAQ (reference sequence). The CDR3 is made up of 13 amino acids. CDR3 DNA sequence: TGTGCCAGCAGCTCTTCACTTGGCTATGGCTACACCTTC. This codes for CASSSSLGYGYTF.

This clonotype has a count of ten or more. The V and J genes are TRBV6-6 and TRBJ2-2; D remains ambiguous. The length of the CDR3 is 11 residues. Germline V lookup: CDR1 MNHNY, CDR2 SVGAGI (reference sequence). Trimming shortened V by 6 bases and J by 6 bases, and 5 bases separated the two germline ends. The CDR3 reads CASRDPGELFF. The CDR3 nucleotides read TGTGCCAGCAGAGACCCCGGGGAGCTGTTTTTT.

This clonotype showed up many times. The chain links TRBV11-2 to TRBJ1-6, with D perhaps matching TRBD1 (5 bases). The CDR3 contains 14 residues. The V end lost 5 bases, the J end lost 6 bases, and 11 bases lay between the germline ends. Looked up from germline, CDR1 is SGHAT and CDR2 is FQNNGV. This CDR3 is CASSRGGGNSPLHF. Written as DNA, the CDR3 is TGTGCCAGCAGCCGGGGCGGTGGTAATTCACCCCTCCACTTT.

By proportion, this clonotype is medium-sized. Written as DNA, the CDR3 is TGTGCCAGCAGCTTAAACGGCGCCCACACCGGGGAGCTGTTTTTT. Its translation: CASSLNGAHTGELFF. The gene calls are TRBV7-2 and TRBJ2-2; D not certain. V lost 2 bases and J lost 3, with 10 bases in between. CDR1 and CDR2 from the germline V gene are SGHTA and FQGNSA. The CDR3 contains 15 residues.

This clonotype was found many times. The V and J genes are TRBV5-6 and TRBJ2-1, with D unclear. V lost 1 base and J lost 3, with 5 bases in between. The length of the CDR3 is 13 residues. Germline CDR1 is SGHDT and CDR2 is YYEEEE. The CDR3 loop reads CASSLNFYNEQFF. Here the CDR3 DNA reads TGTGCCAGCAGCTTGAACTTCTACAATGAGCAGTTCTTC.

As concerns this clonotype: This may arise from a read error, as a much more abundant clone is one base away. The V call is TRBV14, the J call TRBJ2-7; 8 nucleotides line up with TRBD1. After removal of 0 bases from V and 2 bases from J, the junction contained 21 bases not matched to a gene. This CDR3 has 21 residues. Germline V gene data show CDR1 as SGHDN and CDR2 as FVKESK. CDR3 sequence (DNA): TGTGCCAGCAGCCAAGATTTCAATTGGGTCCGGGACAGGACTGGGACCTACGAGCAGTACTTC. It encodes CASSQDFNWVRDRTGTYEQYF.

This clonotype was observed a few times. This chain connects TRBV20-1 to TRBJ2-5, with D uncertain. Germline values: CDR1 DFQATT, CDR2 SNEGSKA (reference sequence). V was shortened by 3 bases and J by 5 bases, with 16 bases between the two germline ends. This CDR3 has 14 residues. As DNA, the CDR3 is TGCAGTGCTAGGGGGTCTTGGGGTCGGGAGACCCAGTACTTC. It is translated as CSARGSWGRETQYF.

This clonotype was seen ten or more times. The CDR3 sequence: CASTGAVYQETQYF. Written as DNA, the CDR3 is TGTGCCAGCACCGGGGCAGTATACCAAGAGACCCAGTACTTC. The chain couples TRBV6-6 to TRBJ2-5, with D perhaps TRBD1 or TRBD2 (5 bases each). The CDR3 spans 14 residues. Germline loops: CDR1 MNHNY, CDR2 SVGAGI (reference sequence). Trimming removed 7 bases from V and 0 bases from J, with 12 bases in between.

Many counts were recorded for this clonotype. The J gene is TRBJ1-6, the V gene TRBV7-2; D is undetermined. V was trimmed by 5 bases and J by 4 bases, leaving 9 bases between them. The CDR3 spans 14 residues. Germline values: CDR1 SGHTA, CDR2 FQGNSA. The CDR3 DNA reads TGTGCCAGCAGCCGCCAACGTTATAATTCACCCCTCCACTTT. Protein: CASSRQRYNSPLHF.

The chain employs TRBV6-2 or TRBV6-3 and TRBJ2-1; D not resolved. CDR1 is MNHEY and CDR2 is SVGEGT in the germline V gene. The CDR3 has 15 residues. V gave up 6 bases and J gave up 6 bases, with 18 bases separating them. CDR3 in amino acids: CASRPGPETCNEQFF. The DNA of the CDR3 is TGTGCCAGCAGACCCGGACCAGAAACTTGCAATGAGCAGTTCTTC.

By share, this clonotype ranks as medium-sized (0.01 to 0.1%). The chain uses TRBV3-1 and TRBJ1-1, with D unclear. The CDR3 contains 14 residues. Germline assignment: CDR1 LGHDT and CDR2 YNNKEL (reference sequence). Trimming pared 6 bases from V and 1 base from J, leaving 12 bases between. The CDR3, as DNA: TGTGCCAGCAGACGCGGAGGAGGGAACACTGAAGCTTTCTTT. Its translation is CASRRGGGNTEAFF.

The rearrangement links TRBV6-6 to TRBJ2-7; TRBD2 aligns across 10 bases. This CDR3 spans 17 amino acids. V lost 0 bases, J lost 8 bases, and 13 bases stayed unmatched. Germline V gives CDR1 MNHNY, CDR2 SVGAGI (reference sequence). The CDR3 DNA is TGTGCCAGCAGTTACTCGAGCGGGAGGGAGCGTTTGAAAAAGCAGTACTTC. It encodes CASSYSSGRERLKKQYF.

This clonotype came up many times. Its ends do not fully match the called genes, so a read error is possible. V usage is TRBV18 and J usage is TRBJ1-2; no reliable D call. There are 13 residues in the CDR3. CDR1 KGHSH and CDR2 LQKENI come from the germline V gene. This CDR3 is CASSPPTDFGDTF. The CDR3, as DNA: TGTGCCAGCTCACCACCCACAGATTTTGGCGACACCTTC.

This clonotype appeared many times. J is TRBJ1-3 and V is TRBV9; D is ambiguous. CDR1 SGDLS and CDR2 YYNGEE come from the germline V gene. V was pared by 0 bases and J by 0 bases, with 10 bases between. The CDR3 consists of 16 residues. CDR3 sequence (DNA): TGTGCCAGCAGCGTAGAGGTGTGGGGCTCTGGAAACACCATATATTTT. Its protein is CASSVEVWGSGNTIYF.

This clonotype was detected many times. V is TRBV5-1 and J is TRBJ2-7; D remains ambiguous. Germline CDR1 and CDR2: SGHRS and YFSETQ. Trimming left V 3 bases short and J 12 bases short, with 22 bases between. The CDR3 spans 14 residues. This CDR3 reads CASSSGQLFTRWYV. DNA for the CDR3: TGCGCCAGCAGCTCTGGCCAGCTCTTTACTCGTTGGTACGTC.

This clonotype was seen repeatedly, ten times or more. The V and J genes are TRBV20-1 and TRBJ1-2; D unresolved. Germline CDR1 DFQATT, CDR2 SNEGSKA (reference sequence). The CDR3 is made up of 12 amino acids. V dropped 5 bases and J dropped 4 bases, with 11 bases sitting between them. The CDR3 DNA sequence: TGCAGTGCTCCCCACGGACCCTATGGCTACACCTTC. Its translation is CSAPHGPYGYTF.